This is a list of T cell receptor beta chains from one sample in a study of blood T cell repertoires in COVID-19. Measured with immunoSEQ multiplex PCR; TCRdb has only the in-frame clones, and not every one. This table has fewer than 200,000 clones, around 82% appearing once. Sample: PBMCs or T cells enriched from blood (not recorded which). Receptors were obtained from a woman aged 60-75 years with acute COVID-19. Each CDR3 is given with its conserved first and last residue. The D gene is left open where the match is weak. Expanded clones get a size class; other rows say once, few or many, or leave the size out.

V	D	size	J	CDR3	DNA
TRBV19	TRBD1	NA	TRBJ2-2	CASSRTGGRTGELFF	TGTGCCAGTAGTAGGACAGGGGGCCGCACCGGGGAGCTGTTTTTT
TRBV29-1	NA	NA	TRBJ2-7	CSDKRAGKYEQYF	TGCAGCGACAAGAGGGCGGGAAAGTACGAGCAGTACTTC
TRBV9	NA	NA	TRBJ1-3	CASSAQQGVGGNTIYF	TGTGCCAGCAGCGCCCAACAGGGAGTAGGTGGAAACACCATATATTTT
TRBV10-3	NA	once	TRBJ2-7	CAIRRVSSYEQYF	TGTGCCATCCGCCGGGTTAGCTCCTACGAGCAGTACTTC
TRBV4-3	TRBD1	NA	TRBJ1-5	CASSRTGGINQPQHF	TGCGCCAGCAGCCGGACAGGGGGCATCAATCAGCCCCAGCATTTT
TRBV5-4	TRBD2	NA	TRBJ2-2	CASTLGTSGIDTGELFF	TGTGCCAGCACCTTGGGGACTAGCGGTATTGACACCGGGGAGCTGTTTTTT
TRBV10-3	NA	NA	TRBJ2-3	CAISEKLESTDTQYF	TGTGCCATCAGTGAGAAGCTAGAGAGCACAGATACGCAGTATTTT
TRBV5-4	NA	NA	TRBJ2-5	CASSSTRQTSQETQYF	TGTGCCAGCAGCTCCACCCGACAGACCTCACAAGAGACCCAGTACTTC
TRBV29-1	NA	NA	TRBJ1-5	CSVGTAFGQPQHF	TGCAGCGTTGGGACAGCCTTCGGGCAGCCCCAGCATTTT
TRBV6-5	NA	NA	TRBJ2-3	CASSLRDTTTDTQYF	TGTGCCAGCAGTCTCCGGGACACCACCACAGATACGCAGTATTTT
TRBV5-6	NA	few	TRBJ2-1	CASSLAHRQGILDEQFF	TGTGCCAGCAGCTTGGCCCATAGGCAGGGTATTCTCGATGAGCAGTTCTTC
TRBV30	NA	NA	TRBJ2-5	CAWKGAGETQYF	TGTGCCTGGAAAGGGGCAGGGGAGACCCAGTACTTC
TRBV7-9	TRBD2	NA	TRBJ2-2	CASSELAGDTGELFF	TGTGCCAGCAGCGAACTGGCGGGGGATACCGGGGAGCTGTTTTTT
TRBV7-9	NA	NA	TRBJ1-2	CASSLRVRDGGYTF	TGTGCCAGCAGCTTAAGGGTCAGGGATGGGGGCTACACCTTC
TRBV30	TRBD2	NA	TRBJ2-1	CAWSVGLADEQFF	TGTGCCTGGAGCGTTGGACTAGCGGATGAGCAGTTCTTC
TRBV18	TRBD1	NA	TRBJ1-1	CASSLDRGTEAFF	TGTGCCAGCTCACTGGACAGGGGGACTGAAGCTTTCTTT
TRBV3-1/TRBV3-2	NA	NA	TRBJ2-2	CASSQDHRGAGTGELFF	TGTGCCAGCAGCCAAGATCATCGGGGCGCGGGGACCGGGGAGCTGTTTTTT
TRBV25-1	NA	NA	TRBJ1-2	CASSESIEFNYGYTF	TGTGCCAGCAGTGAATCGATAGAGTTTAACTATGGCTACACCTTC
TRBV19	NA	NA	TRBJ1-1	CASRTPGVNTEAFF	TGTGCCAGTAGGACACCGGGAGTGAACACTGAAGCTTTCTTT
TRBV4-1	TRBD1	NA	TRBJ2-1	CASSQDWGQVYNEQFF	TGCGCCAGCAGCCAAGACTGGGGACAGGTTTACAATGAGCAGTTCTTC
TRBV2	NA	NA	TRBJ1-3	CASSVMGLLSGNTIYF	TGTGCCAGCAGTGTTATGGGGCTCTTGTCTGGAAACACCATATATTTT
TRBV10-3	NA	NA	TRBJ1-1	CAINGADTEAFF	TGTGCCATCAATGGGGCGGACACTGAAGCTTTCTTT
TRBV5-4	NA	NA	TRBJ1-1	CASRRPGDLGAEAFF	TGTGCCAGCAGGCGCCCGGGGGACCTGGGGGCTGAAGCTTTCTTT